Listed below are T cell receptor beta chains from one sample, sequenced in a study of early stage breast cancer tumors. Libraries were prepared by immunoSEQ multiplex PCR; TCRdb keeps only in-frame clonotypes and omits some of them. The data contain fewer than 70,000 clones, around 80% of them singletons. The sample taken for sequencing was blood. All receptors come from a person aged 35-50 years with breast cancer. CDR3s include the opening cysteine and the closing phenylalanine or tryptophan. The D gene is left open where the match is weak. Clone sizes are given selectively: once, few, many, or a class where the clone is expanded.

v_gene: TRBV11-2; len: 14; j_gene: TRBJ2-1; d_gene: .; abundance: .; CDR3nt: TGTGCCAGCAGCCCTAGGCCCTCCCTCAATGAGCAGTTCTTC; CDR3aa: CASSPRPSLNEQFF
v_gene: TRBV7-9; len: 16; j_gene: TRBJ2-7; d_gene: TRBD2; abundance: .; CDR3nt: TGTGCCAGCAGCTCCTCTGGGGGACTAGCGGTCTACGAGCAGTACTTC; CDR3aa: CASSSSGGLAVYEQYF
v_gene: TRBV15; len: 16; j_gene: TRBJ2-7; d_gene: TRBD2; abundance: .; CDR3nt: TGTGCCACCAGCAGAGTTTCTAGCGGACCATACTACGAGCAGTACTTC; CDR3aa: CATSRVSSGPYYEQYF
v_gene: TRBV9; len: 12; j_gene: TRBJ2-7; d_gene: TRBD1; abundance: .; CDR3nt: TGTGCCAGCAGCCGGACAGGCGGCGAGCAGTACTTC; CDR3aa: CASSRTGGEQYF
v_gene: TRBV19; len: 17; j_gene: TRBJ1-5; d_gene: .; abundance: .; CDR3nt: TGTGCCAGTACTCCATACCCAACAGTTTATAGCAATCAGCCCCAGCATTTT; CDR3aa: CASTPYPTVYSNQPQHF
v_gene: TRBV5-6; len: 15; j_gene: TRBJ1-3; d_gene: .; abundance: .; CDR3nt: TGTGCCAGCAGCCTTCTACCTATCTCTGGAAACACCATATATTTT; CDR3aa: CASSLLPISGNTIYF
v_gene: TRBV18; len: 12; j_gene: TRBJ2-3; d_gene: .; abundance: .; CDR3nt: TGTGCCAGCTCGCGAAACCGGGATACGCAGTATTTT; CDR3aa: CASSRNRDTQYF
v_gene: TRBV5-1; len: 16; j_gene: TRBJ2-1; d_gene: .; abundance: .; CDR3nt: TGCGCCAGCAGCTTAGACTACAATGGGGGCTACAATGAGCAGTTCTTC; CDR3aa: CASSLDYNGGYNEQFF
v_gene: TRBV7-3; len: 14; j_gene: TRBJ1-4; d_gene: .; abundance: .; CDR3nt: TGTGCCAGCAGCTGGGCAGGGATTAATGAAAAACTGTTTTTT; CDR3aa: CASSWAGINEKLFF
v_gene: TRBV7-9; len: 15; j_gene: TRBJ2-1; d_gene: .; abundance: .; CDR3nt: TGTGCCAGCTCGGTAGGGCTTGCATCCTACAATGAGCAGTTCTTC; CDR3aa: CASSVGLASYNEQFF
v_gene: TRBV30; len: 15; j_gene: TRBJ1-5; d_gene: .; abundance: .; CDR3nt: TGTGCCTGGAGTGTCGGGACAACGAGCAATCAGCCCCAGCATTTT; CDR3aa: CAWSVGTTSNQPQHF
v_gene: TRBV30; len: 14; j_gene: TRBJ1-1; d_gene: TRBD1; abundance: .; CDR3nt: TGTGCCTGGAACCGTAATCCGGGACAGAAAGAAGCTTTCTTT; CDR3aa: CAWNRNPGQKEAFF
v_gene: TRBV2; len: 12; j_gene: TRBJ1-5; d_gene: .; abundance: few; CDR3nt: TGTGCCAGCAGTGGGACATATCAGCCCCAGCATTTT; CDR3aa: CASSGTYQPQHF
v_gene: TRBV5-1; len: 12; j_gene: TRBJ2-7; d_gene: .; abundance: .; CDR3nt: TGCGCCAGCAGCCTTGATCGCTACGAGCAGTACTTC; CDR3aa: CASSLDRYEQYF
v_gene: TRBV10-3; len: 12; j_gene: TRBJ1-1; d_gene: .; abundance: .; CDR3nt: TGTGCCATCAGTGGGGGGGGCACTGAAGCTTTCTTT; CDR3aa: CAISGGGTEAFF
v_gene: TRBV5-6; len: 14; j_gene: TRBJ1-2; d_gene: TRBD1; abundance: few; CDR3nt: TGTGCCAGCGCCCCGGGACAGCGAAACTATGGCTACACCTTC; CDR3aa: CASAPGQRNYGYTF
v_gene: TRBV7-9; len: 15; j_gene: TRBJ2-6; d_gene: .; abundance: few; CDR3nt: TGTGCCAGCAGCCCCTGGGTCTCTGGGGCCAACGTCCTGACTTTC; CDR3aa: CASSPWVSGANVLTF
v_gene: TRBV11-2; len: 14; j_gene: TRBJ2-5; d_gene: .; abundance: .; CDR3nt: TGTGCCAGCAGCGGCCGGGACTCACAAGAGACCCAGTACTTC; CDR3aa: CASSGRDSQETQYF
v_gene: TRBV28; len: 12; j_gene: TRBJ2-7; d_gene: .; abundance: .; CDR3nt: TGTGCCAGCAGTTTATCCCCAGGGTGGAAGTACTTC; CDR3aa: CASSLSPGWKYF
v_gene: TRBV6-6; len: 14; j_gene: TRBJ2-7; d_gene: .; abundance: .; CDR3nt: TGTGCCAGCAGTTCCGTGGACAGCCACTACGAGCAGTACTTC; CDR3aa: CASSSVDSHYEQYF
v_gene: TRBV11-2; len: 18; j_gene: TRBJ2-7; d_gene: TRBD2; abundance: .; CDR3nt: TGTGCCAGCAGCTTAGAAGGGACTAGCGGGGACAGCTCCTACGAGCAGTACTTC; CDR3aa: CASSLEGTSGDSSYEQYF
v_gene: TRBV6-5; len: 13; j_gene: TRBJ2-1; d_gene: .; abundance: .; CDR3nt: TGTGCCAGCACTAAGGGATCCCAGGGCAAGCAGTTCTTC; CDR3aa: CASTKGSQGKQFF
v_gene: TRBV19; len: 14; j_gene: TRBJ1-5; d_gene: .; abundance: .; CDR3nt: TGTGCCAGTAGTATCAGTTATAGCAATCAGCCCCAGCATTTT; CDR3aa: CASSISYSNQPQHF
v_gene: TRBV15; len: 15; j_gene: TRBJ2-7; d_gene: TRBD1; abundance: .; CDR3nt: TGTGCCACCAGCAGGGGACAGGGGACGTCCTACGAGCAGTACTTC; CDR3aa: CATSRGQGTSYEQYF
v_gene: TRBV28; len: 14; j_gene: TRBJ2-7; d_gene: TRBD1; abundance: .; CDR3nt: TGTGCCAGCAGATACCGGGACAGGGGTGGGGAGCAGTACTTC; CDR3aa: CASRYRDRGGEQYF
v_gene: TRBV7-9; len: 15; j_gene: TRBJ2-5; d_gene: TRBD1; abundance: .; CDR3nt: TGTGCCAGCAGCTTAGTCGAGACAGGGCGACAGACCCAGTACTTC; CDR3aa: CASSLVETGRQTQYF
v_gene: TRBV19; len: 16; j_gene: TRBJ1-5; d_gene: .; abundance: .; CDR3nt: TGTGCCAGTAGTATAGAAGGGGGATTTAGCAATCAGCCCCAGCATTTT; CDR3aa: CASSIEGGFSNQPQHF
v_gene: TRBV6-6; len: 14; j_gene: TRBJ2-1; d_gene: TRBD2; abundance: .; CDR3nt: TGTGCCACCACGTCGATAGCGGGAGACAATGAGCAGTTCTTC; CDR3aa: CATTSIAGDNEQFF
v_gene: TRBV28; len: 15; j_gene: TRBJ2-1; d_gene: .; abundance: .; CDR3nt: TGTGCCACCATTCCGATTCAAGAACGGGCCAATGAGCAGTTCTTC; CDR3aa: CATIPIQERANEQFF
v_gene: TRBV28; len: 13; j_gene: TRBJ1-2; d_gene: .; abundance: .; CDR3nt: TGTGCCAGCAAAATGACCCAGCCGGGTGGCTACACCTTC; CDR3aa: CASKMTQPGGYTF
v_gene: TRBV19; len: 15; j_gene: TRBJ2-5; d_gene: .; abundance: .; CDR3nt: TGTGCCAGTAGTTTATCCAGGGACGTCGGGGAGACCCAGTACTTC; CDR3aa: CASSLSRDVGETQYF
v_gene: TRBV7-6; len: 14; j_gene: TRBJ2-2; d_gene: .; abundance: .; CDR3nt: TGTGCCAGCAGCCAAAGCGGGTTCACCGGGGAGCTGTTTTTT; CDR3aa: CASSQSGFTGELFF
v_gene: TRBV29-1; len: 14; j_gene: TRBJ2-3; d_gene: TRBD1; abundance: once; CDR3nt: TGCAGCGTGGGGACAGGGAATTCGGCAGATACGCAGTATTTT; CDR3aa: CSVGTGNSADTQYF
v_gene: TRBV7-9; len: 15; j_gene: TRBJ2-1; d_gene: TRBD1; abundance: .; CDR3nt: TGTGCCAGCAGCTTATGGGGACAGGGTTTGAATGAGCAGTTCTTC; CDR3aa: CASSLWGQGLNEQFF
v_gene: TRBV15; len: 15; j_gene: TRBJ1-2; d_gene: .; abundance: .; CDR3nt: TGTGCCACCAGCAGATCCCAGGCGGGGGCTGGTGGCTACACCTTC; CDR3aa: CATSRSQAGAGGYTF
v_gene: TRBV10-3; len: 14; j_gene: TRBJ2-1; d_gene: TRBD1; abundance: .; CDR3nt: TGTGCCATCAGTGAGTCGACAGGGTCCAATGAGCAGTTCTTC; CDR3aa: CAISESTGSNEQFF